Listed below are T cell receptor beta chains from one sample, sequenced in a study of blood T cells in healthy people across ages. TCRdb itself ran the 5' RACE reads through MiXCR, one entry per CDR3 protein. The sample lists hundreds of thousands of distinct CDR3 sequences; roughly 64% were seen once. Sample: blood. The receptors come from a young man in good health. The CDR3 runs from the conserved cysteine through the conserved F or W. A D gene is named only where the DNA matches it firmly. Clone size is shown for a subset of rows, as once, few, many or a class of expanded clone.

d_gene,abundance,j_gene,v_gene,CDR3aa,CDR3nt
TRBD2,-,TRBJ2-7,TRBV20-1,CSAIRVAGASEQYF,TGCAGTGCTATACGAGTAGCGGGGGCCTCTGAGCAGTACTTC
TRBD1,-,TRBJ1-6,TRBV6-2/TRBV6-3,CASRVGQSLSSSPLHF,TGTGCCAGCAGAGTGGGACAGTCGCTATCAAGTTCACCCCTCCACTTT
-,once,TRBJ2-4,TRBV2,CASAGGSIAKNIQYF,TGTGCCAGCGCTGGCGGGTCGATAGCCAAAAACATTCAGTACTTC
TRBD1,-,TRBJ2-5,TRBV25-1,CAGSESRGQNQETQYF,TGTGCCGGCAGTGAATCGAGGGGACAGAACCAAGAGACCCAGTACTTC
-,many,TRBJ1-2,TRBV3-1,CASSRGRGYTF,TGTGCCAGCAGCCGCGGTCGTGGCTACACCTTC
TRBD1,-,TRBJ2-1,TRBV20-1,CSAAPAGGIYNEQFF,TGCAGTGCCGCCCCCGCAGGGGGTATCTACAATGAGCAGTTCTTC
TRBD1,few,TRBJ2-1,TRBV5-1,CASSHGQVYNEQFF,TGCGCCAGCAGCCACGGACAGGTCTACAATGAGCAGTTCTTC
TRBD1,-,TRBJ1-1,TRBV10-3,CAISDDWDRGREAFF,TGTGCCATCAGTGATGATTGGGACAGGGGTAGAGAAGCTTTCTTT
-,few,TRBJ2-5,TRBV5-1,CASSLAVGQETQYF,TGTGCCAGCAGCTTGGCAGTAGGACAAGAGACCCAGTACTTC
-,once,TRBJ1-5,TRBV24-1,CATSDRQNNQPQHF,TGTGCCACCAGTGATCGACAGAACAATCAGCCCCAGCATTTT
-,-,TRBJ1-2,TRBV29-1,CSVPSGVDGYTF,TGCAGCGTTCCCTCGGGTGTAGATGGCTACACCTTT
TRBD2,-,TRBJ2-1,TRBV7-2,CASSKRLAGGPLTYNEQFF,TGTGCCAGCAGCAAAAGACTAGCGGGAGGGCCCCTCACCTACAATGAGCAGTTCTTC
-,many,TRBJ1-2,TRBV10-3,CAISADSGNYGYTF,TGTGCCATCAGCGCGGACAGCGGGAACTATGGCTACACCTTC
TRBD1,-,TRBJ1-4,TRBV14,CASSQDSGQIVEKLFF,TGTGCCAGCAGCCAAGATTCGGGACAGATCGTCGAAAAACTGTTTTTT
-,-,TRBJ2-5,TRBV5-1,CASSLNGQNQETQYF,TGCGCCAGCAGCCTAAATGGACAGAACCAAGAGACCCAGTACTTC
-,few,TRBJ2-7,TRBV7-9,CASSPLRSPYEQYF,TGTGCCAGCAGCCCCCTCCGCAGTCCTTACGAGCAGTACTTC
-,-,TRBJ1-4,TRBV2,CASRRTSGMEKLFF,TGTGCCAGCAGAAGAACCTCGGGGATGGAAAAACTGTTTTTT
-,-,TRBJ1-2,TRBV4-2,CASSQEASLAASYGYTF,TGTGCCAGCAGCCAAGAAGCGTCCCTTGCGGCCTCCTATGGCTACACCTTC
TRBD1,-,TRBJ1-2,TRBV6-1,CASGQGRVDYGYTF,TGTGCCAGCGGACAGGGAAGGGTCGACTATGGCTACACCTTC
-,few,TRBJ2-5,TRBV7-7,CASSFNGQETQYF,TGTGCCAGCAGCTTTAATGGCCAAGAGACCCAGTACTTC
-,-,TRBJ1-2,TRBV6-5,CASSDDSSNYGYTF,TGTGCCAGCAGTGATGACTCGTCTAACTATGGCTACACCTTC
-,-,TRBJ2-5,TRBV12-5,CASGLSPGLVTNEQYF,TGTGCTAGTGGTTTGTCCCCGGGACTCGTCACCAATGAGCAGTACTTC
-,-,TRBJ2-5,TRBV29-1,CSVVTRISETQYF,TGCAGCGTGGTGACTAGAATTTCGGAGACCCAGTACTTC